This TCR beta chain is from a study of cytomegalovirus exposure and HLA in healthy donors. As to this clone: The target antigen is unknown. The sample holds other DNA sequences that translate to the same CDR3.

Study findings and constraints: A later analysis linked 15,000 to 20,000 TCR beta sequences to HLA alleles at 0.05 false discovery rate.

Primers for the PCR totalled 60 Vbeta and 13 Jbeta. Only in-frame clones appear in the TCRdb table, and some are missing; sequencing was by immunoSEQ multiplex PCR. The table has 160,000 or so clones, approximately 80% seen once. CDR1 SEHNR and CDR2 FQNEAQ come from the germline V gene (reference sequence). V lost 4 bases and J lost 4, with 8 bases in between. The CDR3 has 12 residues. The chain employs TRBV7-9 and TRBJ2-7; D call uncertain. This receptor was identified in a man aged 25-45 years in good health and CMV-seronegative. Sequencing was performed on PBMCs. Here the CDR3 reads CASSSDFYEQYF. The CDR3 DNA is TGTGCCAGCAGCTCCGACTTTTACGAGCAGTACTTC.